This TCR beta chain emerged from a study of beta chain features in type 1 diabetes. Concerning this clone itself: Its antigen is unidentified.

Study-wide points: The study found that naive, central memory and Treg TCRB repertoires appeared more similar in patients than in healthy donors.

V dropped 5 bases and J dropped 4; count of bases not matched to a gene: 7. Germline V gene lookup returns CDR1 MNHEY and CDR2 SMNVEV (reference sequence). This CDR3 comprises 16 residues. The investigators reverse transcribed all of the isolated RNA, so they sequenced expressed TCRB transcripts. Some clones are missing from TCRdb's copy, which holds only in-frame ones; the method was immunoSEQ multiplex PCR. Of more than 300,000 clones detected, around 15% appear once; the ten largest clones hold 0.019%. The chain couples TRBV27 to TRBJ2-7, with 14 bases that match TRBD2. The receptor was isolated from a woman aged 18-35 years in good health. Sequenced input: naive CD4+ T cells from blood. The CDR3 sequence is CASSQGTSGSKYEQYF. In nucleotides, the CDR3 is TGTGCCAGCAGTCAGGGGACTAGCGGGAGTAAGTACGAGCAGTACTTC.